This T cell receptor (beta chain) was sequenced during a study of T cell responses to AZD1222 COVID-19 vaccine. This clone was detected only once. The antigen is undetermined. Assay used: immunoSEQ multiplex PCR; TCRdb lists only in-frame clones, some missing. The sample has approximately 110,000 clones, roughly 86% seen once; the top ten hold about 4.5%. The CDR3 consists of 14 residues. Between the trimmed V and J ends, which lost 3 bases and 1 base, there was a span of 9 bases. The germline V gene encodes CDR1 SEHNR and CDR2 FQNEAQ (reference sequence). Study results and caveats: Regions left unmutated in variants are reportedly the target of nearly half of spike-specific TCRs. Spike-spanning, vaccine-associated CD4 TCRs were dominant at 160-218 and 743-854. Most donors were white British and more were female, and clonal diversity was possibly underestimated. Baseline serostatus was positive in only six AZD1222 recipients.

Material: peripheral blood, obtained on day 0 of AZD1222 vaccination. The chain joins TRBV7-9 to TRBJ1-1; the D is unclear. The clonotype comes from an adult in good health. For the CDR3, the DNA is TGTGCCAGCAGCTTCCTTAGGCCGAACACTGAAGCTTTCTTT. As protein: CASSFLRPNTEAFF.